This TCR beta chain emerged from a study of blood T cell repertoires in COVID-19. Overall study context: Whether acute or convalescent, the COVID-19 samples came from the United States, Italy and Spain. T cells, B-cell-depleted T cells, or PBMCs provided the cDNA or gDNA that served as material.

Per the authors' pipeline: Reference gene primer amplification in the assay estimated nucleated cell counts. Repertoires were generated with immunoSEQ multiplex PCR, while TCRdb's copy carries only in-frame clones and drops some. V and J calls and clone size are copied from that table; D and trimming were computed from the DNA. This table has 300,000 or so clones, around 90% appearing once. The V gene's germline CDR1 is KGHSH and CDR2 LQKENI. V was trimmed by 2 bases and J by 8 bases, leaving 10 bases between them. The CDR3 totals 13 residues. This rearrangement joins TRBV18 to TRBJ1-5; D uncertain. The source is a man aged 45 to 65 with active or convalescent COVID-19. The source material was peripheral blood. The CDR3: CASSPSLEEPQHF. The CDR3 DNA follows: TGTGCCAGCTCACCAAGTTTAGAGGAGCCCCAGCATTTT.